This section outlines one TCR beta chain sequence together with its context. The CDR3 is 12 amino acids. V lost 3 bases and J lost 4, with 9 bases in between. Per the germline V gene, CDR1 is SQVTM and CDR2 is ANQGSEA. The sample is drawn from a study of technical replicates of blood from a few donors. Assay: immunoSEQ multiplex PCR; the TCRdb copy retains only in-frame clones and omits some. This sample has 50,000 to 70,000 clones; about nine tenths occur once, and the top ten carry 3% to 4%. The receptor was derived from a human donor in good health. Some clones in this sample may be carry-over from other donors' samples. Sequenced sample: PBMCs. The chain has TRBV29-1 and TRBJ1-1; tentatively, D is TRBD1 (5 bases). The chain's CDR3 is CSVDRDGTEAFF. The CDR3 DNA reads TGCAGCGTTGACAGGGATGGCACTGAAGCTTTCTTT.